Listed here are 5 T cell receptor beta chains from one sample, sequenced in a study of cytomegalovirus exposure and HLA in healthy donors. Sequenced by immunoSEQ multiplex PCR; TCRdb stores in-frame clones only, minus some. The profile shows under 150,000 clones, roughly 81% of them singletons. Sequenced sample: PBMCs. The receptors were sampled from a woman aged 25 to 45 in good health and CMV-seronegative.

The chain joins TRBV6-6 to TRBJ2-1, with a weak D call TRBD2 (6 bases). Per germline, CDR1 MNHNY and CDR2 SVGAGI (reference sequence). This CDR3 has 14 amino acids. V lost 7 bases, J lost 7 bases, and 17 bases lay in between. The CDR3 nucleotides read TGTGCCAGCATCAACGGCGGGGTAGGAAATGAGCAGTTCTTC. Translating it yields CASINGGVGNEQFF.

The chain combines TRBV2 with TRBJ2-3; 7 bases agree with TRBD1. The trim removed 5 bases at V and 4 bases at J, leaving 3 bases unmatched. Germline assignment: CDR1 SNHLY and CDR2 FYNNEI. CDR3 length: 13 amino acids. The CDR3 sequence: CASSRDRADTQYF. The CDR3 DNA reads TGTGCCAGCAGTAGAGACAGGGCAGATACGCAGTATTTT.

This chain links TRBV5-1 with TRBJ2-7; TRBD2 aligns across 9 bases. V gave up 0 bases and J gave up 7 bases; unmatched junction bases: 11. In germline, CDR1 is SGHRS, CDR2 YFSETQ. This CDR3 contains 16 residues. The CDR3 spells CASSLEGSGGPLEQYF. DNA of the CDR3: TGCGCCAGCAGCTTGGAGGGTAGCGGGGGCCCCCTGGAGCAGTACTTC.

The chain is built from TRBV9 and TRBJ2-1, with a tentative D call TRBD2 (6 bases). V dropped 4 bases and J dropped 6 bases, with 14 bases sitting between them. CDR3 length: 14 residues. The germline gives CDR1 SGDLS, CDR2 YYNGEE. CDR3 loop: CASSTLPGVNEQFF. CDR3 in DNA: TGTGCCAGCAGCACACTCCCGGGGGTCAATGAGCAGTTCTTC.

J is TRBJ2-7 and V is TRBV6-6, with TRBD1 matching over 11 bases. J lost 7 bases, V lost 6 bases, and 8 bases had no gene match. Looked up from germline, CDR1 is MNHNY and CDR2 is SVGAGI (reference sequence). The CDR3 is 14 amino acids. The CDR3 DNA is TGTGCCAGCAGCAACGGACAGGGGGCCGATGAGCAGTACTTC. Its protein product is CASSNGQGADEQYF.